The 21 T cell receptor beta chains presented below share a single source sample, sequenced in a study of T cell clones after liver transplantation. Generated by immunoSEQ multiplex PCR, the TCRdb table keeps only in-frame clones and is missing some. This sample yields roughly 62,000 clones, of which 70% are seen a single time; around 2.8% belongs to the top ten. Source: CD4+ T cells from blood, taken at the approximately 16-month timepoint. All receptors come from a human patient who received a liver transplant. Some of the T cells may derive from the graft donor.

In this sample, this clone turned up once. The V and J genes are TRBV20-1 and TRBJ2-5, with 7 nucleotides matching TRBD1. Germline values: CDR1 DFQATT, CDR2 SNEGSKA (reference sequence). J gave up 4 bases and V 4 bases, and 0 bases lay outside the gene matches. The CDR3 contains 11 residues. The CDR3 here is CSATGGETQYF. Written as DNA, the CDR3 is TGCAGTGCTACAGGGGGAGAGACCCAGTACTTC.

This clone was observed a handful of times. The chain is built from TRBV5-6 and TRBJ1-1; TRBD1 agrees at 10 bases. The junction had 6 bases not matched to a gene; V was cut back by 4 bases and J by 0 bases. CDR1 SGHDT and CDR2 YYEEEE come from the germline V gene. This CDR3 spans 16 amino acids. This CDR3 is CASSLRTGGMNTEAFF. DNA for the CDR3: TGTGCCAGCAGCCTAAGGACAGGGGGGATGAACACTGAAGCTTTCTTT.

The CDR3 spells CASSVRSNQPQHF. In DNA form, the CDR3 reads TGTGCCAGCAGCGTTAGGAGCAATCAGCCCCAGCATTTT. The rearrangement joins TRBV9 to TRBJ1-5; D ambiguous. Germline V gene sequence: CDR1 SGDLS, CDR2 YYNGEE. This CDR3 spans 13 amino acids. V was pared by 2 bases and J by 1 base, with 4 bases between.

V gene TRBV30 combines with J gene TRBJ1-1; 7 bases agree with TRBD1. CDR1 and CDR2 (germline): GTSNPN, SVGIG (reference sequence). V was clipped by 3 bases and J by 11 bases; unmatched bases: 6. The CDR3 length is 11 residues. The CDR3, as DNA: TGTGCCTGGAGCCGGACAGGCGAGGCTTTCTTT. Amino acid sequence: CAWSRTGEAFF.

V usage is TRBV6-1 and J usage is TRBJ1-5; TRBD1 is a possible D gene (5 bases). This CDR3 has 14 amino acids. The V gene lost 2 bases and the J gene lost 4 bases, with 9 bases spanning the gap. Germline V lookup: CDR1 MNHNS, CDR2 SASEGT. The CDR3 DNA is TGTGCCAGCAGTGAATGGGGGGGAAATCAGCCCCAGCATTTT. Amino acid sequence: CASSEWGGNQPQHF.

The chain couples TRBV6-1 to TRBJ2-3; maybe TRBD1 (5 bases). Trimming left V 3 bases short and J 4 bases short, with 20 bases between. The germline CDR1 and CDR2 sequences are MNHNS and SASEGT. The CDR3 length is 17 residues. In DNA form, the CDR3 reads TGTGCCAGCAGTGACGTTTGGGGCCGTTCCTCAGCAGATACGCAGTATTTT. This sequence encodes CASSDVWGRSSADTQYF.

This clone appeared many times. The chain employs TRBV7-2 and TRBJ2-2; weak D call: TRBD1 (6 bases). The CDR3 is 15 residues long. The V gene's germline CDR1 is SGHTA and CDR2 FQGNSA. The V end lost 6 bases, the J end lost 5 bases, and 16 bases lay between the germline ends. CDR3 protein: CASRRTGSTTGELFF. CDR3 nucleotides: TGTGCCAGCAGACGAACAGGGAGCACTACCGGGGAGCTGTTTTTT.

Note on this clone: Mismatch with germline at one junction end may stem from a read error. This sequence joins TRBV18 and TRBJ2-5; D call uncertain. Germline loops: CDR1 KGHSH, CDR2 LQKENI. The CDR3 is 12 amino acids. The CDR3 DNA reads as TGTGCCAGCTCACCACGTCAAGGGACCCAGTACTTC. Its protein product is CASSPRQGTQYF.

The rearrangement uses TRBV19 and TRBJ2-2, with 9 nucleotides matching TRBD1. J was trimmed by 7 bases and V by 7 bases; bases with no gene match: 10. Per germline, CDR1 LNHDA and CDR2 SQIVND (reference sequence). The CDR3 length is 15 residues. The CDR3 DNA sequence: TGTGCCAGTACCCAACAGGGGGCGATAAGCGGGGAGCTGTTTTTT. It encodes CASTQQGAISGELFF.

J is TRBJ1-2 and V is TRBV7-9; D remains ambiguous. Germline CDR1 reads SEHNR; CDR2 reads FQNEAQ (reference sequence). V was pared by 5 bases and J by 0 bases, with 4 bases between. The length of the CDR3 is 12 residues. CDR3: CASSPTNYGYTF. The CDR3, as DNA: TGTGCCAGCAGCCCCACTAACTATGGCTACACCTTC.

CDR3 nucleotides: TGTGCCAGCAGCTCATCACACAGGGGTACGGGCTACACCTTC. Amino acids: CASSSSHRGTGYTF. The V call is TRBV5-6, the J call TRBJ1-2, with TRBD1 matching over 7 bases. This CDR3 contains 14 residues. Germline CDR1 reads SGHDT; CDR2 reads YYEEEE. Unmatched junction bases numbered 10, after V lost 3 bases and J lost 8 bases.

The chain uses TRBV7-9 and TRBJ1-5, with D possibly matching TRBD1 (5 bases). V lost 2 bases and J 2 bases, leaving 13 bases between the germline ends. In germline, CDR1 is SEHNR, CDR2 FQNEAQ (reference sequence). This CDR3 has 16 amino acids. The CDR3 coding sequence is TGTGCCAGCAGCTTATCGAAGCAGGGCGGCAATCAGCCCCAGCATTTT. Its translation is CASSLSKQGGNQPQHF.

The CDR3 nucleotides read TGTGCCAGCAGAAAGACAGGGGGCTATAATTCACCCCTCCACTTT. Translated: CASRKTGGYNSPLHF. The chain combines TRBV6-5 with TRBJ1-6, with 9 bases fitting TRBD1. Germline-derived CDR1 and CDR2 are MNHEY and SVGAGI. The CDR3 has 15 residues. V was clipped by 6 bases and J by 3 bases; unmatched bases: 3.

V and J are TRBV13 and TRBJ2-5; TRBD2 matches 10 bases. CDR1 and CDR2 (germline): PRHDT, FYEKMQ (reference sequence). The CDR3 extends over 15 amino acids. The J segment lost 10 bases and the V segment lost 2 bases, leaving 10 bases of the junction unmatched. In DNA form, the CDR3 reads TGTGCCAGCAGCTTATTTGCTAGCGGGGGCGGGCTCCAGTACTTC. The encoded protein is CASSLFASGGGLQYF.

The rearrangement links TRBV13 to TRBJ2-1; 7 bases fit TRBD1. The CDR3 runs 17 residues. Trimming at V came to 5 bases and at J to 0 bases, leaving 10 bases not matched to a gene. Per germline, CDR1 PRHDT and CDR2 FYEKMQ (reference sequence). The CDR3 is CASSLRTGLSSYNEQFF. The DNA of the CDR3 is TGTGCCAGCAGCCTCAGGACAGGTCTCAGCTCCTACAATGAGCAGTTCTTC. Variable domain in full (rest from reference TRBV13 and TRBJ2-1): AAGVIQSPRHLIKEKRETATLKCYPIPRHDTVYWYQQGPGQDPQFLISFYEKMQSDKGSIPDRFSAQQFSDYHSELNMSSLELGDSALYFCASSLRTGLSSYNEQFFGPGTRLTVL.

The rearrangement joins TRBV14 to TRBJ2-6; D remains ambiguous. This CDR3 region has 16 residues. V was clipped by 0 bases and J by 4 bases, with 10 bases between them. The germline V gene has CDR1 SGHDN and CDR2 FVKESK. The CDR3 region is CASSQDFGSGANVLTF. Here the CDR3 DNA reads TGTGCCAGCAGCCAAGATTTCGGGTCCGGGGCCAACGTCCTGACTTTC.

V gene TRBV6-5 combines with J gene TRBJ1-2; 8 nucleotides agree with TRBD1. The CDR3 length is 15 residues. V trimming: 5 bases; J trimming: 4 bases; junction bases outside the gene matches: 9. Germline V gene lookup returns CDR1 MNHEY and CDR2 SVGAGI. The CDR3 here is CASSTTGAPGYGYTF. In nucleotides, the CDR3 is TGTGCCAGCAGTACGACAGGGGCGCCGGGCTATGGCTACACCTTC.

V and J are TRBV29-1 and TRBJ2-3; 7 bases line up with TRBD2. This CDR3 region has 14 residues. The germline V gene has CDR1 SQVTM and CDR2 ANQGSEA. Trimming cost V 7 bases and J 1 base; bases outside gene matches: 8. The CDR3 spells CSAAERGGTDTQYF. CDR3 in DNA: TGCAGCGCCGCGGAGCGGGGCGGCACAGATACGCAGTATTTT.

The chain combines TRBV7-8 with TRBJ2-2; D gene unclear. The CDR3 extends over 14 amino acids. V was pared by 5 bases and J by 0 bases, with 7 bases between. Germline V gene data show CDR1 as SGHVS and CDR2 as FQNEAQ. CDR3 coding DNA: TGTGCCAGCAGCATCACAGCGAACACCGGGGAGCTGTTTTTT. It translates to CASSITANTGELFF.

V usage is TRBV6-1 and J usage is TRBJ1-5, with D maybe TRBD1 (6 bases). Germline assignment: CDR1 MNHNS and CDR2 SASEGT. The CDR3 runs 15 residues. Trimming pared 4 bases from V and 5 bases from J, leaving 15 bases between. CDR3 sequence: CASSAEDRGYQPQHF. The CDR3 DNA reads TGTGCCAGCAGTGCAGAGGACAGAGGCTATCAGCCCCAGCATTTT.

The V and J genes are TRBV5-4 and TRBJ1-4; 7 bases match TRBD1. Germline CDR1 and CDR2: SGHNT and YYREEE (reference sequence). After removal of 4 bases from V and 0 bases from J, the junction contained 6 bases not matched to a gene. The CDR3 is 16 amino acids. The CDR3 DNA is TGTGCCAGCAGCCCGGGGACAGACACAACTAATGAAAAACTGTTTTTT. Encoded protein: CASSPGTDTTNEKLFF.